A single sample gave rise to the 21 T cell receptor beta chains below, sequenced in a study of beta chain features in type 1 diabetes. The entirety of the isolated RNA underwent reverse transcription, so expressed TCRB transcripts were sequenced. Profiled with immunoSEQ multiplex PCR; TCRdb holds only in-frame clones, not every one. The data contain 250,000 to 350,000 clones, 14% of them seen just once; the ten biggest clones take up approximately 6.7%. Source material: central memory CD4+ T cells from blood. The receptors were sampled from a man younger than 40 in good health.

The chain couples TRBV5-4 to TRBJ1-1; no firm D call. The V gene lost 4 bases and the J gene lost 0 bases, with 13 bases spanning the gap. Germline CDR1 is SGHNT and CDR2 is YYREEE (reference sequence). The CDR3 extends over 15 amino acids. Here the CDR3 DNA reads TGTGCCAGCAGCCTGGGTGGGGTTATGAACACTGAAGCTTTCTTT. Translation gives CASSLGGVMNTEAFF.

This clone was picked up a small number of times. V is TRBV12-5 and J is TRBJ2-5; D unclear. The V end lost 2 bases, the J end lost 3 bases, and 4 bases lay between the germline ends. The CDR3 spans 12 residues. The germline V gene encodes CDR1 LGHNT and CDR2 FRNRAP. For the CDR3, the DNA is TGTGCTAGTGGTTTGCGCGAAGAGACCCAGTACTTC. Amino acids: CASGLREETQYF.

A remark on this clone: Other DNA sequences in the same sample also yield this CDR3. V and J are TRBV6-5 and TRBJ2-5; D call uncertain. Germline CDR1 reads MNHEY; CDR2 reads SVGAGI. This CDR3 comprises 11 residues. The V and J ends lost 5 bases and 3 bases respectively, with 4 bases between them. The CDR3 region is CASSPKETQYF. The DNA for the CDR3 is TGTGCCAGCAGTCCTAAAGAGACCCAGTACTTC.

This clone came up a few times. The chain employs TRBV7-2 and TRBJ2-1; 7 bases agree with TRBD2. With 5 bases clipped from V and 6 bases from J, the junction kept 10 bases outside the gene matches. The CDR3 is 15 residues long. The germline gives CDR1 SGHTA, CDR2 FQGNSA. CDR3 nucleotides: TGTGCCAGCAGCCCCGGCACGGGGGGTCCCAATGAGCAGTTCTTC. This codes for CASSPGTGGPNEQFF.

The chain carries TRBV2 and TRBJ2-5; 14 bases are a match to TRBD2. Losses at the gene ends were 6 bases for V and 5 bases for J; bases not matched to a gene: 5. The CDR3 covers 15 residues. Germline V gene data show CDR1 as SNHLY and CDR2 as FYNNEI. The CDR3 spells CASRSRLAGGETQYF. In DNA form, the CDR3 reads TGTGCCAGCAGGTCCCGACTAGCGGGAGGGGAGACCCAGTACTTC.

V and J are TRBV9 and TRBJ1-4; a weak D match, TRBD1 (6 bases). The V end lost 3 bases, the J end lost 5 bases, and 14 bases lay between the germline ends. Germline-derived CDR1 and CDR2 are SGDLS and YYNGEE. There are 15 residues in the CDR3. CDR3 sequence reads: CASSAPTGRNEKLFF. The CDR3 DNA reads as TGTGCCAGCAGCGCACCAACAGGGAGAAATGAAAAACTGTTTTTT.

This clone was counted a few times. The CDR3 sequence is CASRDRGSSGNTIYF. CDR3 DNA sequence: TGTGCCAGCAGGGACAGGGGGAGCTCTGGAAACACCATATATTTT. The chain links TRBV2 to TRBJ1-3; 10 bases are shared with TRBD1. The CDR3 is made up of 15 amino acids. Germline values: CDR1 SNHLY, CDR2 FYNNEI. V shed 6 bases and J 0 bases; nucleotides not matched to a gene: 2.

With respect to this clone: The junction shows a germline mismatch at one end, possibly a read error. The chain combines TRBV7-2 with TRBJ2-3; D is undetermined. The CDR3 is 18 residues long. Per germline, CDR1 SGHTA and CDR2 FQGNSA. The CDR3 nucleotides are TGTGCCAGAAGCTTAGATGGCAAGTGGCGGAGTAGCACAGATACGCAGTATTTT. Protein sequence: CARSLDGKWRSSTDTQYF.

This chain links TRBV19 with TRBJ2-2; D possibly corresponds to TRBD2 (5 bases). The CDR3 spans 14 residues. Germline V CDR1 and CDR2: LNHDA, SQIVND (reference sequence). V was cut by 5 bases and J by 1 base, with 8 bases left in between. CDR3 DNA sequence: TGTGCCAGTAGTGCTGGACTGAACACCGGGGAGCTGTTTTTT. Its translation: CASSAGLNTGELFF.

V is TRBV27 and J is TRBJ2-1; a possible D gene is TRBD1 (7 bases). V was shortened by 11 bases and J by 9 bases, with 20 bases between the two germline ends. Germline assignment: CDR1 MNHEY and CDR2 SMNVEV (reference sequence). The CDR3 runs to 13 residues. This CDR3 reads CASQGGLPGEQFF. The CDR3 region has the DNA TGTGCCTCTCAGGGGGGACTCCCAGGTGAGCAGTTCTTC.

This clone was counted a few times. The gene calls are TRBV27 and TRBJ1-2, with a possible D match to TRBD1 (6 bases). Germline V CDR1 and CDR2: MNHEY, SMNVEV (reference sequence). The CDR3 contains 15 residues. V lost 7 bases to trimming and J lost 1 base, with 16 bases between them. The CDR3 DNA reads as TGTGCCAGCATCGATGAGACAGGTTATAACTATGGCTACACCTTC. Encoded protein: CASIDETGYNYGYTF.

This clone appeared a few times. The CDR3 DNA reads TGTGCCAGCAGCGTCTCAGGTTGGGACTACAATGAGCAGTTCTTC. It yields the protein CASSVSGWDYNEQFF. This chain links TRBV9 with TRBJ2-1, with D unresolved. Germline values: CDR1 SGDLS, CDR2 YYNGEE. V lost 2 bases and J 3 bases, leaving 12 bases between the germline ends. The CDR3 totals 15 residues.

V usage is TRBV6-1 and J usage is TRBJ2-3; possibly TRBD1 for D (7 bases). The CDR3 is 14 amino acids. The V end was cut by 9 bases, the J end by 5 bases, with 18 bases between. The germline CDR1 and CDR2 sequences are MNHNS and SASEGT. CDR3 in amino acids: CASDGGGIVDTQYF. In DNA form, the CDR3 reads TGTGCCAGTGATGGAGGGGGCATCGTAGATACGCAGTATTTT.

The chain combines TRBV11-3 with TRBJ2-1, with D perhaps matching TRBD1 or TRBD2 (6 bases each). V lost 2 bases, J lost 7 bases, and 15 bases lay in between. The CDR3 has 15 amino acids. Germline values: CDR1 SGHNT, CDR2 YENEEA. The CDR3 loop reads CASSLLGGGPNEQFF. DNA of the CDR3: TGTGCCAGCAGCTTATTGGGGGGCGGTCCAAATGAGCAGTTCTTC.

The rearrangement uses TRBV10-3 and TRBJ2-7; no firm D call. Between the trimmed V and J ends, which lost 10 bases and 6 bases, there was a span of 25 bases. The CDR3 runs 15 residues. Germline CDR1 reads ENHRY; CDR2 reads SYGVKD. This CDR3 is CATMVGLGQVSEQYF. For the CDR3, the DNA is TGTGCCACCATGGTAGGTCTAGGGCAGGTCTCCGAGCAGTACTTC.

The table lists this clone with a few counts. Mismatch with germline at one junction end may stem from a read error. V and J are TRBV10-3 and TRBJ1-1, with 8 bases that match TRBD1. The germline gives CDR1 ENHRY, CDR2 SYGVKD. The CDR3 length is 11 residues. The CDR3: CASSSTGGAFF. CDR3 DNA: TGTGCCAGCAGTTCCACAGGGGGAGCTTTCTTT.

The V and J genes are TRBV7-9 and TRBJ2-5, with D possibly being TRBD2 (6 bases). Germline values: CDR1 SEHNR, CDR2 FQNEAQ (reference sequence). Trimming shortened V by 4 bases and J by 4 bases, and 16 bases separated the two germline ends. The CDR3 length is 15 residues. The CDR3 loop is CASSSLQGGGETQYF. DNA for the CDR3: TGTGCCAGCAGCTCTCTCCAGGGAGGAGGAGAGACCCAGTACTTC.

The CDR3 reads CASSQRQYNNEQFF. The CDR3 DNA reads as TGTGCCAGCAGCCAACGACAGTACAACAATGAGCAGTTCTTC. The rearrangement links TRBV25-1 to TRBJ2-1, with D perhaps matching TRBD1 (5 bases). Germline values: CDR1 MGHDK, CDR2 SYGVNS. V gave up 6 bases and J gave up 5 bases, with 14 bases separating them. The CDR3 loop spans 14 amino acids. The whole variable domain, remainder taken from reference TRBV25-1 and TRBJ2-1, is EADIYQTPRYLVIGTGKKITLECSQTMGHDKMYWYQQDPGMELHLIHYSYGVNSTEKGDLSSESTVSRIRTEHFPLTLESARPSHTSQYLCASSQRQYNNEQFFGPGTRLTVL.

This clone was picked up a small number of times. V is TRBV5-1 and J is TRBJ1-6; TRBD1 matches 7 bases. The germline gives CDR1 SGHRS, CDR2 YFSETQ. CDR3 length: 13 amino acids. Trimming at V came to 2 bases and at J to 12 bases, leaving 5 bases not matched to a gene. CDR3 in amino acids: CASSLGQGGPLHF. CDR3 nucleotides: TGCGCCAGCAGCTTAGGGCAGGGGGGACCCCTCCACTTT.

The chain employs TRBV5-3 and TRBJ1-4, with no clear D. TRBV5-3 is an open reading frame whose function is uncertain. Trimming shortened V by 8 bases and J by 1 base, and 15 bases separated the two germline ends. The CDR3 sequence is 15 residues long. CDR3 protein: CASNERRGTNEKLFF. CDR3 nucleotides: TGTGCCAGCAACGAGAGACGGGGAACTAATGAAAAACTGTTTTTT.

This clone was detected many times. The chain uses TRBV7-9 and TRBJ2-2; D unresolved. Germline V CDR1 and CDR2: SEHNR, FQNEAQ (reference sequence). V lost 0 bases to trimming and J lost 5 bases, with 7 bases between them. CDR3 size: 14 residues. The CDR3 sequence is CASSLAVSTGELFF. The DNA of the CDR3 is TGTGCCAGCAGCTTAGCAGTATCGACCGGGGAGCTGTTTTTT.